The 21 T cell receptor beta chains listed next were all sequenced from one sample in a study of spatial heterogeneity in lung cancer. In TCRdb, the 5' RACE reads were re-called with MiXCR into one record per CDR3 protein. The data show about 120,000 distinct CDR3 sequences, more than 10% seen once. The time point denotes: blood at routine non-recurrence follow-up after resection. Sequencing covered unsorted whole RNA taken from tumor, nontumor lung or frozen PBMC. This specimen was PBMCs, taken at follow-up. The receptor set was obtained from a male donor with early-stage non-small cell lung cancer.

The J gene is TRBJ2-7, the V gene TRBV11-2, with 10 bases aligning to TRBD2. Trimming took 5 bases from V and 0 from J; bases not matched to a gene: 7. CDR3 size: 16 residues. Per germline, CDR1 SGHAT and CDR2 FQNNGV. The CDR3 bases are TGTGCCAGCAGCCCAGCTAGCGGGGGCAGCTCCTACGAGCAGTACTTC. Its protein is CASSPASGGSSYEQYF.

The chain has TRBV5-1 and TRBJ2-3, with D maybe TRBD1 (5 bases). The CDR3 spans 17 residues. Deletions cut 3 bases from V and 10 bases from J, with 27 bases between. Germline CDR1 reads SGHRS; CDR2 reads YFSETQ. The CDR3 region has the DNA TGCGCCAGCAGCTCATCGACAGCCAGGAGTTCGCTAGGAGCGCAGTATTTT. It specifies CASSSSTARSSLGAQYF.

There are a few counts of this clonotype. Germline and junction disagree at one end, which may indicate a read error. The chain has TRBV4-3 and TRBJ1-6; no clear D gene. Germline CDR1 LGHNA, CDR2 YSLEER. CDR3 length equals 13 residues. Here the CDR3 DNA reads TGCGCCAGCAGCCAAGATGCGAACGGGAGAAATTTCTTT. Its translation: CASSQDANGRNFF.

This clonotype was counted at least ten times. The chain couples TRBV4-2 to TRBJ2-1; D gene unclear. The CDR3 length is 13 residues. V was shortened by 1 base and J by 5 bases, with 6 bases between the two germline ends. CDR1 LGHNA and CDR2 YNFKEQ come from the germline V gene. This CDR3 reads CASSQGKNNEQFF. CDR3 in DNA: TGTGCCAGCAGCCAAGGAAAGAACAATGAGCAGTTCTTC.

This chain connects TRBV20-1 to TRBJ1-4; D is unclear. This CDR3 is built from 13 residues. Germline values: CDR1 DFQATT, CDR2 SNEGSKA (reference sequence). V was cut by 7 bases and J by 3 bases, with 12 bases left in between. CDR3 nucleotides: TGCAGTGGGCGGGGATCGGCTAATGAAAAACTGTTTTTT. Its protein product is CSGRGSANEKLFF.

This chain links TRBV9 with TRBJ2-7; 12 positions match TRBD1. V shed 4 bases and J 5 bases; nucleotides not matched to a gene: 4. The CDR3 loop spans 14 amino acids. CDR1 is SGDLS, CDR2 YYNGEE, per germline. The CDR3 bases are TGTGCCAGCAGCCCGGGGACAGGGGGCCACGAGCAGTACTTC. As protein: CASSPGTGGHEQYF.

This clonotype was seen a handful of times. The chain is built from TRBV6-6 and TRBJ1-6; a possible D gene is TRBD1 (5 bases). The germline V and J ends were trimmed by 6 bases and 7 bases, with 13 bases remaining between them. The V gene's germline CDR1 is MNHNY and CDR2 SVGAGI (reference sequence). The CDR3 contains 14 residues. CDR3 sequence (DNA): TGTGCCAGCAGAACCGGGACGGAGAATTCACCCCTCCACTTT. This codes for CASRTGTENSPLHF.

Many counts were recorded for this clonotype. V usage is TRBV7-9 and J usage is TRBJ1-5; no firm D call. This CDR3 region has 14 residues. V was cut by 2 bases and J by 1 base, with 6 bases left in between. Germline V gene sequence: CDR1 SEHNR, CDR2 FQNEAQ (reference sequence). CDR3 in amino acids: CASSLSISNQPQHF. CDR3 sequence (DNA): TGTGCCAGCAGCTTAAGCATCAGCAATCAGCCCCAGCATTTT.

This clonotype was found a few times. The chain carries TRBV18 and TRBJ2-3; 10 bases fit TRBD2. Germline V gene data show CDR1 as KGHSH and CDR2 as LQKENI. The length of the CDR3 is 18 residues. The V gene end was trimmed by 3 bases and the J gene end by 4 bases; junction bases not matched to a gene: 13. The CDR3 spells CASSPGLAENPGPDTQYF. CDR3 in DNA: TGTGCCAGCTCACCTGGACTAGCGGAAAATCCCGGCCCAGATACGCAGTATTTT. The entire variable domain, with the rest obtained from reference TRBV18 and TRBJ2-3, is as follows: NAGVMQNPRHLVRRRGQEARLRCSPMKGHSHVYWYRQLPEEGLKFMVYLQKENIIDESGMPKERFSAEFPKEGPSILRIQQVVRGDSAAYFCASSPGLAENPGPDTQYFGPGTRLTVL.

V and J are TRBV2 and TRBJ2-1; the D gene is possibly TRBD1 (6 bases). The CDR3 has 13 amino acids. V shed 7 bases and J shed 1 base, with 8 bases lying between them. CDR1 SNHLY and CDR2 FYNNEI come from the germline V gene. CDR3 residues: CASNQGSYNEQFF. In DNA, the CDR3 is TGTGCCAGCAATCAGGGGTCCTACAATGAGCAGTTCTTC.

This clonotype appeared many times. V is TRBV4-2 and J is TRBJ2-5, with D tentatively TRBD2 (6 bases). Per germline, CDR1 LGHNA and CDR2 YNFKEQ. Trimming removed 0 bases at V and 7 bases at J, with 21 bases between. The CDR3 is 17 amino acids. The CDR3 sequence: CASSQDRVGGPVWTQYF. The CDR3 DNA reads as TGTGCCAGCAGCCAAGATCGGGTGGGGGGACCCGTGTGGACCCAGTACTTC.

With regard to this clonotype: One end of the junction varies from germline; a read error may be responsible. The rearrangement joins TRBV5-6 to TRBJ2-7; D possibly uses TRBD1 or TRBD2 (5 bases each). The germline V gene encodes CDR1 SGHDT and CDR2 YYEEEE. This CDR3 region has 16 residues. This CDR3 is CATSLVGAGVTYEQYF. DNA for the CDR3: TGTGCCACCAGCTTGGTCGGGGCAGGAGTAACCTACGAGCAGTACTTC.

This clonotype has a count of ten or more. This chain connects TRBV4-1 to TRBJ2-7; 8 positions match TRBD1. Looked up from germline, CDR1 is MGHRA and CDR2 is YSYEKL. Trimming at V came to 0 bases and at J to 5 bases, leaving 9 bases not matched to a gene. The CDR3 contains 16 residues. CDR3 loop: CASSQDPGTGYNEQYF. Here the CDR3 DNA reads TGCGCCAGCAGCCAAGACCCCGGGACAGGTTACAACGAGCAGTACTTC.

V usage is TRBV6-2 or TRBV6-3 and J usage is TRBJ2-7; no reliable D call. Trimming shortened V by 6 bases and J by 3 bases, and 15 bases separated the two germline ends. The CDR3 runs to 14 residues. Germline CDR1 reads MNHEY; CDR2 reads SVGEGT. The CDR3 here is CASSRPHLDYEQYF. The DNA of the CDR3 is TGTGCCAGCAGCCGCCCGCACCTCGACTACGAGCAGTACTTC.

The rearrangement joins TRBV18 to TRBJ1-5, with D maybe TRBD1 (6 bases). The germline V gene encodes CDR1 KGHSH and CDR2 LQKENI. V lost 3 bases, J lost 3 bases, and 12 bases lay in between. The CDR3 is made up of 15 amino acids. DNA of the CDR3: TGTGCCAGCTCACCCCTCCAGGGGCCCAATCAGCCCCAGCATTTT. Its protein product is CASSPLQGPNQPQHF.

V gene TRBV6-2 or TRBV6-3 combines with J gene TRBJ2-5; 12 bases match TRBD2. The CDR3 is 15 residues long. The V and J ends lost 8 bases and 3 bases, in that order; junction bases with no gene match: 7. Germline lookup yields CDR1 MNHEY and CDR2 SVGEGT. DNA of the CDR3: TGTGCCAGCCTCGGACTAGCGGGGACCGAAGAGACCCAGTACTTC. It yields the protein CASLGLAGTEETQYF.

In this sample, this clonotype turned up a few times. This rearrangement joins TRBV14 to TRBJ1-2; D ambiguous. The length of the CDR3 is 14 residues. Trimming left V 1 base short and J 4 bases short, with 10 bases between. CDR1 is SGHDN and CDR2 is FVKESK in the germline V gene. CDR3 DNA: TGTGCCAGCAGCCAAGGATCGACAATCTATGGCTACACCTTC. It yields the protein CASSQGSTIYGYTF.

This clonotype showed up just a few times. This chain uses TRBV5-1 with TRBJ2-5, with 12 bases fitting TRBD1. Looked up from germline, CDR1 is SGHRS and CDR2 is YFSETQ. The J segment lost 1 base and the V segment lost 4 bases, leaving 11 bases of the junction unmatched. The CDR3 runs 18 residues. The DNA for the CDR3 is TGCGCCAGCAGCCCGGGACAGGGGGCTTTCCCCTCCCAAGAGACCCAGTACTTC. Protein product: CASSPGQGAFPSQETQYF.

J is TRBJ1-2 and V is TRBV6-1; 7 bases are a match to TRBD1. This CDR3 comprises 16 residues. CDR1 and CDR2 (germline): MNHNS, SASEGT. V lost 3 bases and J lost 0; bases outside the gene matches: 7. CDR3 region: CASSERRGTANYGYTF. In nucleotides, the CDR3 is TGTGCCAGCAGTGAGCGCAGAGGGACAGCTAACTATGGCTACACCTTC.

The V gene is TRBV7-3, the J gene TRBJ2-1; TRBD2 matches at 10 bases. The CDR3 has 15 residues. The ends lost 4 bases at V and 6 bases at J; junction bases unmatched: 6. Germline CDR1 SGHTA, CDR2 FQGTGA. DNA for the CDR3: TGTGCCAGCAGCTACCAGCGGGGGGGCAGCAATGAGCAGTTCTTC. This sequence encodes CASSYQRGGSNEQFF.

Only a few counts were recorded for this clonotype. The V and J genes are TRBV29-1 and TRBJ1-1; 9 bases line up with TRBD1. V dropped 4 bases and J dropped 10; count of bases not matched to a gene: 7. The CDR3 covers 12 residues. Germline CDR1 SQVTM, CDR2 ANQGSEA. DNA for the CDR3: TGCAGCGTTGGAAAAACAGGGGGCCTAGCTTTCTTT. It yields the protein CSVGKTGGLAFF.